One and the same sample provided the 23 T cell receptor beta chains below, sequenced in a study of CD8 T cells in ankylosing spondylitis. Notes on the study in general: Within ankylosing spondylitis blood, a TCR beta motif made up of seven to nine highly homologous variants appeared to be characteristic.

Their target antigens are unknown. TCRdb passed the 5' RACE reads through MiXCR, listing each CDR3 protein once. The data contain fewer than 250,000 distinct CDR3 sequences, 15% to 20% of them singletons. Sequencing used blood, either unsorted or a sorted T cell fraction (not recorded which). These receptors were obtained from a male donor with ankylosing spondylitis.

J is TRBJ2-5 and V is TRBV12-3 or TRBV12-4; the match to TRBD1 covers 10 bases. This CDR3 has 14 amino acids. Trimming removed 6 bases from V and 2 bases from J; junction bases left unmatched: 3. The CDR3 protein is CASRGQGRQETQYF. As DNA, the CDR3 is TGTGCCAGCAGGGGACAGGGGAGGCAAGAGACCCAGTACTTC.

This clonotype has a count of ten or more. The chain carries TRBV15 and TRBJ2-2, with D unresolved. Germline assignment: CDR1 LNHNV and CDR2 YYDKDF (reference sequence). The CDR3 contains 12 residues. V was shortened by 3 bases and J by 5 bases, with 4 bases between the two germline ends. The CDR3 is CATSSGTGELFF. The CDR3 nucleotides read TGTGCCACCAGCAGTGGAACCGGGGAGCTGTTTTTT.

This clonotype showed up just a few times. The rearrangement uses TRBV7-3 and TRBJ2-1; 7 positions match TRBD2. The CDR3 is made up of 16 amino acids. The V segment lost 2 bases and the J segment 6 bases; nucleotides outside the gene matches: 10. Per germline, CDR1 SGHTA and CDR2 FQGTGA. As DNA, the CDR3 is TGTGCCAGCAGCTTATACATAGCGGGCGCGGGCAATGAGCAGTTCTTC. This gives the protein CASSLYIAGAGNEQFF.

This clonotype was detected a few times. The rearrangement links TRBV15 to TRBJ2-2; the D call may be TRBD1 or TRBD2 (5 bases each). Germline V gene sequence: CDR1 LNHNV, CDR2 YYDKDF (reference sequence). CDR3 length equals 17 residues. The V end lost 0 bases, the J end lost 0 bases, and 11 bases lay between the germline ends. CDR3 nucleotide sequence: TGTGCCACCAGCAGAGAAGTGGGACCTACGAACACCGGGGAGCTGTTTTTT. Its translation: CATSREVGPTNTGELFF.

This clonotype was detected ten times or more. The chain recombines TRBV7-9 with TRBJ2-1; 7 positions match TRBD2. Germline V gene data show CDR1 as SEHNR and CDR2 as FQNEAQ (reference sequence). The CDR3 length is 15 residues. With V trimmed by 2 bases and J by 2 bases, 3 bases remained unmatched. The CDR3 nucleotides are TGTGCCAGCAGCTTAACTCTAGCGGCCTACAATGAGCAGTTCTTC. This codes for CASSLTLAAYNEQFF.

The V gene is TRBV4-1, the J gene TRBJ1-1; unclear D gene. Germline V gene data show CDR1 as MGHRA and CDR2 as YSYEKL. Trimming left V 0 bases short and J 1 base short, with 6 bases between. The CDR3 contains 14 residues. Written as DNA, the CDR3 is TGCGCCAGCAGCCAAGACTCAGCGAACACTGAAGCTTTCTTT. Protein sequence: CASSQDSANTEAFF.

The CDR3 loop reads CASSDSLGSGANVLTF. The CDR3 bases are TGTGCCAGCAGTGATAGTCTTGGATCCGGGGCCAACGTCCTGACTTTC. The rearrangement joins TRBV2 to TRBJ2-6, with D unresolved. V was shortened by 3 bases and J by 4 bases, with 13 bases between the two germline ends. Germline loops: CDR1 SNHLY, CDR2 FYNNEI. This CDR3 spans 16 amino acids. Complete variable domain (other parts from reference TRBV2 and TRBJ2-6): EPEVTQTPSHQVTQMGQEVILRCVPISNHLYFYWYRQILGQKVEFLVSFYNNEISEKSEIFDDQFSVERPDGSNFTLKIRSTKLEDSAMYFCASSDSLGSGANVLTFGAGSRLTVL.

The table lists this clonotype with a few counts. The CDR3 here is CASTHRGLADSTDTQYF. The CDR3 DNA is TGTGCCAGCACTCACCGGGGACTAGCGGATAGCACAGATACGCAGTATTTT. The V and J genes are TRBV12-3 or TRBV12-4 and TRBJ2-3; 11 bases line up with TRBD2. This CDR3 has 17 amino acids. Trimming at V came to 7 bases and at J to 0 bases, leaving 9 bases not matched to a gene.

The table lists this clonotype with many counts. V usage is TRBV5-6 and J usage is TRBJ2-1; D not certain. Germline V gives CDR1 SGHDT, CDR2 YYEEEE. The V gene lost 1 base and the J gene lost 7 bases, with 9 bases spanning the gap. This CDR3 contains 13 residues. CDR3 DNA: TGTGCCAGCAGCTTGAATAGCTTGAATGAGCAGTTCTTC. This translates into CASSLNSLNEQFF.

This clonotype was picked up a small number of times. The V and J genes are TRBV6-2 or TRBV6-3 and TRBJ1-5, with TRBD1 identical over 9 bases. The CDR3 runs 20 residues. In germline, CDR1 is MNHEY, CDR2 SVGEGT. V was clipped by 2 bases and J by 3 bases; unmatched bases: 17. Here the CDR3 DNA reads TGTGCCAGCAGTTACGCGAGAAAACGGACAGGGGCAAGAACCAATCAGCCCCAGCATTTT. This translates into CASSYARKRTGARTNQPQHF.

This clonotype showed up just a few times. This chain joins TRBV9 and TRBJ2-1; D might be TRBD2 (5 bases). Germline V gene lookup returns CDR1 SGDLS and CDR2 YYNGEE. This CDR3 has 16 amino acids. V was cut by 3 bases and J by 6 bases, with 19 bases left in between. This CDR3 reads CASSGGFPLLSNEQFF. CDR3 nucleotide sequence: TGTGCCAGCAGCGGAGGGTTCCCCCTCCTTTCCAATGAGCAGTTCTTC. Full variable domain (remainder filled in from reference TRBV9 and TRBJ2-1): DSGVTQTPKHLITATGQRVTLRCSPRSGDLSVYWYQQSLDQGLQFLIQYYNGEERAKGNILERFSAQQFPDLHSELNLSSLELGDSALYFCASSGGFPLLSNEQFFGPGTRLTVL.

This clonotype has a handful of counts. V is TRBV11-2 and J is TRBJ2-3; maybe TRBD2 (5 bases). This CDR3 has 13 amino acids. V was clipped by 4 bases and J by 4 bases, with 9 bases between them. Per germline, CDR1 SGHAT and CDR2 FQNNGV. CDR3 nucleotide sequence: TGTGCCAGCAGCTGGACTGCCCCAGATACGCAGTATTTT. This encodes CASSWTAPDTQYF.

The chain joins TRBV7-9 to TRBJ2-2; D not certain. Germline CDR1 reads SEHNR; CDR2 reads FQNEAQ (reference sequence). The ends were cut back, 3 bases at V and 11 bases at J, with 7 bases in the middle. This CDR3 is built from 11 residues. The CDR3 reads CASSLSPELFF. As DNA, the CDR3 is TGTGCCAGCAGCTTGAGCCCAGAGCTGTTTTTT.

This sequence joins TRBV20-1 and TRBJ2-7; 8 bases are shared with TRBD1. This CDR3 is 12 amino acids long. Germline V gene lookup returns CDR1 DFQATT and CDR2 SNEGSKA (reference sequence). J was trimmed by 2 bases and V by 3 bases; bases with no gene match: 0. CDR3 bases: TGCAGTGCTAGGGACAGGGCCTACGAGCAGTACTTC. Its protein product is CSARDRAYEQYF.

The chain carries TRBV5-8 and TRBJ1-2; no definite D call. The germline CDR1 and CDR2 sequences are SGHTS and YDEGEE. The CDR3 has 15 residues. V was clipped by 3 bases and J by 7 bases, with 19 bases between them. In DNA, the CDR3 is TGTGCCAGCAGCTCGGACCAGGTCTCGGCGGGTGGCTACACCTTC. Protein: CASSSDQVSAGGYTF.

The rearrangement links TRBV6-1 to TRBJ1-2; D gene ambiguous. This CDR3 has 14 amino acids. CDR1 is MNHNS, CDR2 SASEGT, per germline. Trimming left V 3 bases short and J 4 bases short, with 12 bases between. CDR3 in amino acids: CASSDRATVYGYTF. For the CDR3, the DNA is TGTGCCAGCAGTGACCGGGCAACAGTCTATGGCTACACCTTC.

In this sample, this clonotype turned up a few times. This rearrangement joins TRBV7-9 to TRBJ2-1; 8 bases match TRBD2. The J segment lost 6 bases and the V segment lost 0 bases, leaving 1 base of the junction unmatched. The CDR3 covers 14 residues. The germline CDR1 and CDR2 sequences are SEHNR and FQNEAQ (reference sequence). CDR3 region: CASSLAGGVNEQFF. In DNA form, the CDR3 reads TGTGCCAGCAGCTTAGCCGGGGGGGTCAATGAGCAGTTCTTC.

CDR3 sequence: CASSGILAGGPYEQYF. CDR3 coding DNA: TGTGCCAGCTCAGGGATTCTAGCGGGAGGCCCTTACGAGCAGTACTTC. This chain connects TRBV18 to TRBJ2-7, with 11 bases matching TRBD2. V shed 5 bases, J shed 4 bases, and the junction held 10 bases outside the gene matches. The CDR3 contains 16 residues. The V gene's germline CDR1 is KGHSH and CDR2 LQKENI.

The chain carries TRBV19 and TRBJ2-6, with D hard to call. This CDR3 contains 14 residues. Germline V gene lookup returns CDR1 LNHDA and CDR2 SQIVND (reference sequence). V lost 7 bases, J lost 0 bases, and 7 bases lay in between. This chain's CDR3 is CASMVFSGANVLTF. The CDR3 bases are TGTGCCAGTATGGTGTTCTCTGGGGCCAACGTCCTGACTTTC.

The chain carries TRBV11-3 and TRBJ2-2; weak D call: TRBD1 (7 bases). CDR1 is SGHNT, CDR2 YENEEA, per germline. Trimming cost V 4 bases and J 2 bases, with 11 bases left between them. The CDR3 consists of 15 residues. CDR3: CASSSRGANTGELFF. CDR3 DNA: TGTGCCAGCAGCTCCAGGGGGGCAAACACCGGGGAGCTGTTTTTT.

The rearrangement uses TRBV29-1 and TRBJ1-1, with 7 bases aligning to TRBD1. V shed 6 bases, J shed 4 bases, and the junction held 11 bases outside the gene matches. The germline V gene encodes CDR1 SQVTM and CDR2 ANQGSEA. This CDR3 comprises 14 residues. CDR3 in DNA: TGCAGCGTCCACCGGGACAGCGCTAGCACTGAAGCTTTCTTT. Amino acid sequence: CSVHRDSASTEAFF.

This clonotype was seen at least ten times. The chain combines TRBV29-1 with TRBJ2-2; a possible D gene is TRBD1 (5 bases). Germline V lookup: CDR1 SQVTM, CDR2 ANQGSEA. Trimming removed 4 bases at V and 4 bases at J, with 10 bases between. There are 13 residues in the CDR3. CDR3 DNA sequence: TGCAGCGTTGTAGGGGCAGGCACCGGGGAGCTGTTTTTT. It is translated as CSVVGAGTGELFF.

This sequence joins TRBV12-3 or TRBV12-4 and TRBJ2-7, with 15 nucleotides matching TRBD2. V shed 5 bases and J 5 bases; nucleotides not matched to a gene: 7. CDR3 length: 16 amino acids. This CDR3 is CASSPGLAGGSHEQYF. CDR3 coding DNA: TGTGCCAGCAGTCCGGGACTAGCGGGAGGTTCTCACGAGCAGTACTTC.